The 28 T cell receptor beta chains listed next were all sequenced from one sample in a study of T cell repertoires in cytomegalovirus infection. TCRdb reprocessed the reads with MiXCR, giving one entry per CDR3 protein. The sample consists of 150,000 to 200,000 distinct CDR3 sequences, 28% of them appearing once. Specimen: PBMCs. All receptors come from a human donor in good health (CMV status not recorded). Some clones in this sample may be carry-over from other donors' samples.

In its sample, this clonotype was seen a few times. CDR3 sequence reads: CASSTAGDEQYF. CDR3 sequence (DNA): TGTGCCAGCAGCACGGCAGGGGACGAGCAGTACTTC. The rearrangement joins TRBV7-2 to TRBJ2-7; the D gene is possibly TRBD1 (6 bases). The germline V gene encodes CDR1 SGHTA and CDR2 FQGNSA. V was shortened by 5 bases and J by 5 bases, with 10 bases between the two germline ends. CDR3 length: 12 amino acids.

This chain uses TRBV6-2 or TRBV6-3 with TRBJ2-7, with D hard to call. CDR3 size: 14 residues. Germline CDR1 and CDR2: MNHEY and SVGEGT. Between the trimmed V and J ends, which lost 7 bases and 2 bases, there was a span of 15 bases. The CDR3 loop is CASTDTDGTYEQYF. CDR3 nucleotide sequence: TGTGCCAGCACCGATACTGACGGCACCTACGAGCAGTACTTC.

The V gene is TRBV7-8, the J gene TRBJ2-2; the D is unclear. Trimming stripped 1 base from V and 0 bases from J, with 6 bases between. The germline CDR1 and CDR2 sequences are SGHVS and FQNEAQ. The CDR3 sequence is 15 residues long. The CDR3 is CASSLDIANTGELFF. The CDR3 DNA follows: TGTGCCAGCAGCTTAGATATCGCGAACACCGGGGAGCTGTTTTTT. The variable domain in full, with the rest retrieved from reference TRBV7-8 and TRBJ2-2, is GAGVSQSPRYKVAKRGQDVALRCDPISGHVSLFWYQQALGQGPEFLTYFQNEAQLDKSGLPSDRFFAERPEGSVSTLKIQRTQQEDSAVYLCASSLDIANTGELFFGEGSRLTVL.

There are a few counts of this clonotype. This chain joins TRBV7-8 and TRBJ1-5; D is undetermined. CDR3 size: 16 residues. Germline V gene sequence: CDR1 SGHVS, CDR2 FQNEAQ. Between the trimmed V and J ends, which lost 5 bases and 0 bases, there was a span of 14 bases. CDR3 amino acids: CASSRGPIDSNQPQHF. CDR3 in DNA: TGTGCCAGCAGCCGAGGGCCGATCGATAGCAATCAGCCCCAGCATTTT.

The chain combines TRBV29-1 with TRBJ2-5; D is ambiguous. CDR1 SQVTM and CDR2 ANQGSEA come from the germline V gene. The CDR3 extends over 12 amino acids. CDR3 sequence (DNA): TGCAAAGACTCCACCTGTCAAGAGACCCAGTACTTC. This sequence encodes CKDSTCQETQYF.

This clonotype was recorded many times. Here the CDR3 reads CASSLGGDTGELFF. The CDR3 coding sequence is TGTGCCAGCAGCCTCGGGGGGGACACCGGGGAGCTGTTTTTT. V gene TRBV7-2 combines with J gene TRBJ2-2; 8 bases are a match to TRBD2. Unmatched junction bases numbered 2, after V lost 5 bases and J lost 3 bases. This CDR3 has 14 amino acids. Germline values: CDR1 SGHTA, CDR2 FQGNSA.

Notes on this clonotype: A much larger clone lies a single base off, so this may be a read error. The V gene is TRBV7-2, the J gene TRBJ2-2; D unresolved. V dropped 6 bases and J dropped 4 bases, with 9 bases sitting between them. Looked up from germline, CDR1 is SGHTA and CDR2 is FQGNSA. The CDR3 has 13 residues. The DNA for the CDR3 is TGTGCCAGCAGGTCCCTGGGCACCGGGGAGCTGTTTTTT. This gives the protein CASRSLGTGELFF. Drawing the rest from reference TRBV7-2 and TRBJ2-2, the complete variable domain is GAGVSQSPSNKVTEKGKDVELRCDPISGHTALYWYRQSLGQGLEFLIYFQGNSAPDKSGLPSDRFSAERTGGSVSTLTIQRTQQEDSAVYLCASRSLGTGELFFGEGSRLTVL.

The J gene is TRBJ1-2, the V gene TRBV7-4; D gene ambiguous. Trimming shortened V by 5 bases and J by 13 bases, and 14 bases separated the two germline ends. Germline CDR1 SGHVT, CDR2 SQSDAQ. The CDR3 sequence is 11 residues long. CDR3 bases: TGTGCCAGCAGCCCACGACAAGCTTGCACCTTC. Encoded protein: CASSPRQACTF.

J is TRBJ2-3 and V is TRBV18; no reliable D call. The germline gives CDR1 KGHSH, CDR2 LQKENI. V shed 3 bases and J shed 8 bases, with 9 bases lying between them. The CDR3 is 12 residues long. The DNA for the CDR3 is TGTGCCAGCTCACCCGAGGCGGCTACGCAGTATTTT. Translating gives CASSPEAATQYF.

The chain uses TRBV25-1 and TRBJ2-2; 8 positions agree with TRBD2. The CDR3 extends over 14 amino acids. Trimming at V came to 4 bases and at J to 7 bases, leaving 5 bases not matched to a gene. Germline loops: CDR1 MGHDK, CDR2 SYGVNS. CDR3: CASSARGEVGELFF. The CDR3 DNA reads TGTGCCAGCAGTGCGCGGGGGGAGGTCGGGGAGCTGTTTTTT.

Regarding this clonotype: At one end, the junction sequence differs from germline, possibly due to a read error. This sequence joins TRBV2 and TRBJ1-1; 10 nucleotides line up with TRBD1. The CDR3 totals 12 residues. CDR1 and CDR2 (germline): SNHLY, FYNNEI. For the CDR3, the DNA is TGTGCCAGCAGTAGGGACAGGGGTCCCTCCGGTTTT. As protein: CASSRDRGPSGF.

This clonotype came up many times. The rearrangement joins TRBV27 to TRBJ1-5, with 7 positions matching TRBD1. Per the germline V gene, CDR1 is MNHEY and CDR2 is SMNVEV (reference sequence). V lost 5 bases to trimming and J lost 2 bases; unmatched junction nucleotides: 9. The CDR3 loop spans 16 amino acids. The CDR3 region has the DNA TGTGCCAGCAGTATAACAGGGGAAGGTCGCAATCAGCCCCAGCATTTT. Protein sequence: CASSITGEGRNQPQHF.

This clonotype was seen many times. For the CDR3, the DNA is TGCGCCAGCAGCCCCGGGACTAGCGGGGACATAACCGGGGATGAGCAGTTCTTC. It encodes CASSPGTSGDITGDEQFF. V and J are TRBV4-3 and TRBJ2-1, with 13 bases identical to TRBD2. From germline, CDR1 is LGHNA and CDR2 YSLEER. CDR3 size: 18 residues. The ends lost 4 bases at V and 8 bases at J; junction bases unmatched: 14.

The chain recombines TRBV20-1 with TRBJ1-4; TRBD1 agrees at 8 bases. Trimming removed 3 bases from V and 6 bases from J; junction bases left unmatched: 6. CDR3 length equals 14 residues. The germline V gene has CDR1 DFQATT and CDR2 SNEGSKA (reference sequence). CDR3: CSARRTGRDEKLFF. The DNA for the CDR3 is TGCAGTGCTAGGAGGACAGGGCGCGATGAAAAACTGTTTTTT.

The chain employs TRBV2 and TRBJ1-1; D possibly corresponds to TRBD1 (5 bases). V was pared by 7 bases and J by 0 bases, with 9 bases between. The CDR3 runs 13 residues. The germline V gene has CDR1 SNHLY and CDR2 FYNNEI. CDR3: CASTAGMNTEAFF. CDR3 coding DNA: TGTGCCAGCACGGCAGGGATGAACACTGAAGCTTTCTTT.

A few counts support this clonotype. The genes are TRBV7-3 and TRBJ2-2; 10 bases line up with TRBD2. CDR3 size: 18 residues. Germline V CDR1 and CDR2: SGHTA, FQGTGA. With 5 bases clipped from V and 4 bases from J, the junction kept 13 bases outside the gene matches. The CDR3 DNA follows: TGTGCCAGCAGCCCCAACCCAGCGGGGGGGCCTGGCACCGGGGAGCTGTTTTTT. Its translation: CASSPNPAGGPGTGELFF. The whole variable domain, filled in from reference TRBV7-3 and TRBJ2-2, reads GAGVSQTPSNKVTEKGKYVELRCDPISGHTALYWYRQSLGQGPEFLIYFQGTGAADDSGLPNDRFFAVRPEGSVSTLKIQRTERGDSAVYLCASSPNPAGGPGTGELFFGEGSRLTVL.

This clonotype was counted between two and nine times. The chain combines TRBV6-6 with TRBJ2-7; TRBD2 agrees at 7 bases. Trimming cost V 6 bases and J 2 bases; bases outside gene matches: 1. Germline V gene sequence: CDR1 MNHNY, CDR2 SVGAGI (reference sequence). CDR3 size: 12 residues. The chain's CDR3 is CASRGGTYEQYF. In nucleotides, the CDR3 is TGTGCCAGCAGGGGAGGGACCTACGAGCAGTACTTC.

V usage is TRBV11-1 and J usage is TRBJ2-7, with 7 nucleotides matching TRBD1. This CDR3 has 12 amino acids. V was pared by 5 bases and J by 6 bases, with 4 bases of the junction left unmatched. Germline V gene data show CDR1 as SGHAT and CDR2 as FQDESV (reference sequence). CDR3 sequence (DNA): TGTGCCAGCAGCCAGTACAGGGGCGAGCAGTACTTC. It translates to CASSQYRGEQYF.

The gene calls are TRBV6-6 and TRBJ1-2; the D is unclear. The V and J ends lost 11 bases and 5 bases respectively, with 18 bases between them. Germline CDR1 MNHNY, CDR2 SVGAGI (reference sequence). This CDR3 comprises 13 residues. Here the CDR3 DNA reads TGTGCCGCCTTCGGCCGGGTCGGGTATGGCTACACCTTC. This sequence encodes CAAFGRVGYGYTF.

This clonotype was recorded only once. J is TRBJ2-1 and V is TRBV7-9; 7 nucleotides line up with TRBD2. CDR3 size: 12 residues. Looked up from germline, CDR1 is SEHNR and CDR2 is FQNEAQ (reference sequence). V lost 3 bases to trimming and J lost 12 bases; unmatched junction nucleotides: 5. CDR3: CASSLSGASQFF. The CDR3, as DNA: TGTGCCAGCAGCTTGAGCGGGGCGTCGCAGTTCTTC.

This clonotype turned up a few times. This chain connects TRBV4-3 to TRBJ2-5, with D hard to call. Between the trimmed V and J ends, which lost 0 bases and 4 bases, there was a span of 18 bases. The CDR3 has 17 amino acids. Germline lookup yields CDR1 LGHNA and CDR2 YSLEER. The CDR3 nucleotides are TGCGCCAGCAGCCAAGACGGAGCGTCTCAACTCGGAGAGACCCAGTACTTC. Amino acid sequence: CASSQDGASQLGETQYF.

The chain recombines TRBV7-8 with TRBJ2-7, with TRBD1 identical over 7 bases. Trimming removed 3 bases from V and 2 bases from J; junction bases left unmatched: 13. The CDR3 consists of 17 residues. CDR1 SGHVS and CDR2 FQNEAQ come from the germline V gene. The CDR3 reads CASSLTATGSRAYEQYF. As DNA, the CDR3 is TGTGCCAGCAGCTTGACTGCGACAGGGTCTAGGGCCTACGAGCAGTACTTC. Supplemented by reference TRBV7-8 and TRBJ2-7, the full variable domain reads GAGVSQSPRYKVAKRGQDVALRCDPISGHVSLFWYQQALGQGPEFLTYFQNEAQLDKSGLPSDRFFAERPEGSVSTLKIQRTQQEDSAVYLCASSLTATGSRAYEQYFGPGTRLTVT.

J is TRBJ1-1 and V is TRBV12-3 or TRBV12-4; D gene unclear. Deletions cut 6 bases from V and 2 bases from J, with 19 bases between. This CDR3 is 16 amino acids long. The CDR3 spells CASSQNGRRTNTEAFF. The CDR3 nucleotides read TGTGCCAGCAGCCAAAATGGAAGGAGGACTAACACTGAAGCTTTCTTT.

This clonotype was seen only a few times. The chain employs TRBV7-9 and TRBJ1-6, with D possibly matching TRBD1 (5 bases). Germline assignment: CDR1 SEHNR and CDR2 FQNEAQ (reference sequence). The CDR3 extends over 18 amino acids. V lost 1 base to trimming and J lost 8 bases, with 21 bases between them. The CDR3, as DNA: TGTGCCAGCAGCTTAGGGTCGGTCTTGACAGCTGAGGATTCACCCCTCCACTTT. This translates into CASSLGSVLTAEDSPLHF.

Notes on this clonotype: Since a much larger clone is just one base distant, this may be a read error. The V gene is TRBV7-3, the J gene TRBJ1-1; TRBD1 aligns across 8 bases. Germline values: CDR1 SGHTA, CDR2 FQGTGA. Trimming cost V 4 bases and J 9 bases; bases outside gene matches: 13. The CDR3 is 15 amino acids. The CDR3: CASSSTGQVINKAFF. CDR3 bases: TGTGCCAGCAGCTCCACGGGACAGGTGATCAACAAAGCTTTCTTT. Using reference TRBV7-3 and TRBJ1-1 for the parts outside the CDR3, the full variable domain is GAGVSQTPSNKVTEKGKYVELRCDPISGHTALYWYRQSLGQGPEFLIYFQGTGAADDSGLPNDRFFAVRPEGSVSTLKIQRTERGDSAVYLCASSSTGQVINKAFFGQGTRLTVV.

This clonotype was seen a handful of times. The chain uses TRBV5-5 and TRBJ1-6; TRBD1 aligns across 11 bases. V lost 4 bases to trimming and J lost 8 bases; unmatched junction nucleotides: 14. CDR3 length equals 18 residues. Germline CDR1 is SGHKS and CDR2 is YYEKEE (reference sequence). The CDR3 reads CASSLIPGQGEKDSPLHF. The CDR3 bases are TGTGCCAGCAGCCTAATACCGGGACAGGGGGAGAAGGATTCACCCCTCCACTTT.

The chain carries TRBV28 and TRBJ2-7, with TRBD2 matching over 7 bases. Trimming cost V 5 bases and J 5 bases; bases outside gene matches: 6. This CDR3 contains 13 residues. CDR1 is MDHEN and CDR2 is SYDVKM in the germline V gene. CDR3 sequence reads: CASSPTREDEQYF. CDR3 bases: TGTGCCAGCAGTCCTACCCGGGAGGACGAGCAGTACTTC.

This chain connects TRBV6-2 or TRBV6-3 to TRBJ1-1; D not certain. V shed 10 bases and J shed 1 base, with 13 bases lying between them. CDR1 MNHEY and CDR2 SVGEGT come from the germline V gene. The CDR3 is 13 residues long. The CDR3: CATTRTRNTEAFF. Written as DNA, the CDR3 is TGTGCCACCACCCGGACTCGGAACACTGAAGCTTTCTTT.